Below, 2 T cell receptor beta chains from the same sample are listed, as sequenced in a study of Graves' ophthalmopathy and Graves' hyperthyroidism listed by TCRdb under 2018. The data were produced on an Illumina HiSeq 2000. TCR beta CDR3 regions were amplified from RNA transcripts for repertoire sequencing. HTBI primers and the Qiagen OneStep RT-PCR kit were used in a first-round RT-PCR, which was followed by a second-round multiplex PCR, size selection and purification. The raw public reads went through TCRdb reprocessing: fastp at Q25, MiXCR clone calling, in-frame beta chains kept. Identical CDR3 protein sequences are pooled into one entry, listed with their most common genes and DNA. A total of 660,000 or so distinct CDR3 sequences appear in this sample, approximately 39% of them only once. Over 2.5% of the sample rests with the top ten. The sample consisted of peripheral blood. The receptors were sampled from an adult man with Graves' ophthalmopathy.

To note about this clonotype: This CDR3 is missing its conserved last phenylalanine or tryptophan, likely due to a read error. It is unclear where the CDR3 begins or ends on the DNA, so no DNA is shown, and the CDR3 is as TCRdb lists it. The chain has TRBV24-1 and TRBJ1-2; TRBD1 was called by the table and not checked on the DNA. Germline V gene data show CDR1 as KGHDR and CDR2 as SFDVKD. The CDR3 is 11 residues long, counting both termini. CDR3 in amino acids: CATSDGRDITY.

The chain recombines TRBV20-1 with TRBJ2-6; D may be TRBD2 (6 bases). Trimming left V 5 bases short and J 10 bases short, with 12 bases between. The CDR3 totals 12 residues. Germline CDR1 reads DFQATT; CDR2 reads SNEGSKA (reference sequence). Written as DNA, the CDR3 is TGCAGTGCTGGGAAGCGGGTTAACGTCCTGACTTTC. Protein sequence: CSAGKRVNVLTF.